This TCR beta chain comes out of a study of blood T cell repertoires in COVID-19 (dated by TCRdb to the early 2020s). Broadly, across the study: Samples covering the acute and convalescent phases of COVID-19 were provided by collaborators in the United States, Italy and Spain. The material from the prospective study consisted of cDNA or gDNA derived from T cells, B-cell-depleted T cells, or PBMCs. Deeply sampled blood TCRbeta repertoires from subjects exposed to, actively infected with, or recovered from COVID-19 were included in the dataset. The repertoires were made available in a free public database intended to serve as a resource for research on the immune response to SARS-CoV-2. Samples were obtained from the ongoing ImmuneRACE study (first 160 participants) and from over 1,000 subjects provided by 6 global collaborators. Nearly every sample came with metadata listing a de-identified subject ID, COVID-19 status, age in years and sex. Where HLA class I and class II types were available, the types were taken from metadata supplied by the sample provider, not from assay-based typing. On the study overall, not on this receptor specifically: The quantity of clinical and demographic metadata differed by source and by participant and was supplied without curation.

TCRbeta CDR3 regions were amplified from genomic DNA using the immunoSEQ Assay, a bias-controlled multiplex PCR. The authors processed their data as follows. Nucleated cell counts per sample were estimated from amplification of reference gene primers within the assay. To quantify the absolute abundance of each unique TCRbeta CDR3 rearrangement, sequence reads were collapsed and filtered. Productive Simpson clonality was computed per sample as the square root of Simpson's diversity index over productive rearrangements. TCRdb holds this immuneACCESS table with in-frame rearrangements only. Some clones are missing; in checked studies, unresolved V genes explain under half, and the rest has no known cause. V, J and clone size are taken as reported in that table, and D and trimming were inferred from the DNA itself. The table for this sample lists more than 150,000 clones; over 60% of them were counted only once. Roughly 25% of the sample belongs to the ten largest clones.

Comment on this clone: Its antigen specificity is not known. No per-base quality is available; no much larger clone lies one base away.

The CDR3 starts with the cysteine, ends with the phenylalanine, and has 14 residues. The kept DNA is CDR3 alone, 42 bases in frame from the first base. Between the V and J ends, shortened by 6 bases and 7 bases respectively, the junction contains 15 bases. Reading the germline V gene gives CDR1 MNHEY and CDR2 SVGAGI. Collaborating institutions collected whole blood in K2EDTA tubes following their own protocols. For TCRbeta analysis, collaborator samples were shipped as frozen whole blood, as isolated PBMCs, or as DNA extracted from either sample type. The rearrangement joined TRBV6-5 to TRBJ1-4, with a weak D call of TRBD1 (5 bases match). The sample consisted of peripheral blood. The receptor was derived from a woman in her seventies with acute or convalescent COVID-19. The DNA reads TGTGCCAGCAGAAATGTAGGGGTGGGTGAAAAACTGTTTTTT. It specifies CASRNVGVGEKLFF.